The rows below give T cell receptor beta chains drawn from one sample of a study of shared clonotypes between healthy human individuals. Assay: immunoSEQ multiplex PCR; the TCRdb copy retains only in-frame clones and omits some. The table shows about 100,000 clones, with approximately 44% occurring only once. The sample taken for sequencing was PBMCs. The receptors stem from a woman aged 35 to 49 in good health. Some clones in this sample may be carry-over from other donors' samples. CDR3s include the opening cysteine and the closing phenylalanine or tryptophan. The D gene is left open where the match is weak. For some rows the clone size is stated as once, few or many, or as a class when expanded; others skip it.

clone_size j_call d_call v_call cdr3_nt cdr3_aa
. TRBJ2-7 . TRBV4-1 TGCGCCAGCAGCCAAGTACGACCCGTCAGCGGACAGAGGTTTTGGGAGCAGTACTTC CASSQVRPVSGQRFWEQYF
. TRBJ1-5 . TRBV23-1 TGCGCCAGCAATCAATCGGGTACGGAGGACCAGCCCCAGCACTTT CASNQSGTEDQPQHF
few TRBJ2-7 . TRBV14 TGTGCCAGCAGCCAAGATCGCGCCAGCTCCTACGAGCAGTACTTC CASSQDRASSYEQYF
. TRBJ2-1 . TRBV27 TGTGCTAGCAGTAGAAGCAGTGAGCAGTTCTTC CASSRSSEQFF
. TRBJ2-3 TRBD2 TRBV7-2 TGTGCCAGCAGCTTAGCGTCGGGGGGAGGGACGCAGTATTTT CASSLASGGGTQYF
. TRBJ2-2 TRBD2 TRBV7-9 TGTGCCAGCAGCTTTAGACTAGCCGACACCGGGGAGCTGTTTTTT CASSFRLADTGELFF
few TRBJ2-1 TRBD1 TRBV25-1 TGTGCCAGCAGTGGGGACAGGGTCTACAATGAGCAGTTCTTC CASSGDRVYNEQFF
many TRBJ1-2 . TRBV7-3 TGTGCCAGCAGCTTCACTCCAGGCCCACACGTGGACTATGGCTACACCTTC CASSFTPGPHVDYGYTF
. TRBJ2-7 . TRBV11-2 TGTGCCAGCAGCTTAAGCCGGACGAGGGAGCAGTACTTC CASSLSRTREQYF
. TRBJ2-7 TRBD1 TRBV5-6 TGTGCCAGCAGCCCCGGGACAGGGGGATACGAGCAGTACTTC CASSPGTGGYEQYF
. TRBJ2-1 . TRBV21-1 TGTGCCAGCAGGAGACTAGTCGGTGAGCAGTTCTTC CASRRLVGEQFF
. TRBJ1-1 . TRBV7-9 TGTGCCAGCAGCTCCCAGGGGACTGAAGCTTTCTTT CASSSQGTEAFF
few TRBJ2-1 . TRBV5-4 TGTGCCAGCAGGTCCGGGGGCCCCGCCGGAACCGGCTACAATGAGCAGTTCTTC CASRSGGPAGTGYNEQFF
. TRBJ2-7 . TRBV7-2 TGTGCCAGCAGCTTAGCAGGCAATTACGAGCAGTACTTC CASSLAGNYEQYF
. TRBJ1-5 . TRBV7-9 TGTGCCAGCAGCTTAGTGGGGGGCAATCAGCCCCAGCATTTT CASSLVGGNQPQHF
. TRBJ2-7 . TRBV23-1 TGCGCCAGCAGCCAAGATATGACTTCCTCCTACGAGCAGTACTTC CASSQDMTSSYEQYF
. TRBJ2-1 TRBD2 TRBV6-1 TGTGCCAGCAGGACGGGGCTAGCGGGAGGCCCTGGCGAGTTCTTC CASRTGLAGGPGEFF
. TRBJ2-1 . TRBV6-5 TGTGCCAGCAGTTCCACAAGGGGGGCCCAGCAGTTCTTC CASSSTRGAQQFF